This is a list of T cell receptor beta chains from one sample in a study of control samples from healthy donors and cancer patients. TCRdb's table, derived via immunoSEQ multiplex PCR, lists solely in-frame clones and lacks some. Among about 120,000 clones listed, 80% to 90% were seen once. The sample consisted of PBMCs. The source of these receptors is a woman aged 50 to 65 with colorectal cancer. Each CDR3 is given with its conserved first and last residue. The D gene is left open where the match is weak. The size entry is marked missing in some rows and otherwise reads once, few, many or a size class.

V: TRBV6-5
size: few
J: TRBJ1-6
D: -
CDR3: CASRDRQDPGSPLHF
DNA: TGTGCCAGCAGGGACCGACAGGACCCGGGTTCACCCCTCCACTTT

V: TRBV5-8
size: -
J: TRBJ1-5
D: -
CDR3: CASSLVLSYSNQPQHF
DNA: TGTGCCAGCAGCTTGGTTCTCAGCTATAGCAATCAGCCCCAGCATTTT

V: TRBV6-1
size: once
J: TRBJ2-7
D: -
CDR3: CASSDPPQTYEQYF
DNA: TGTGCCAGCAGTGATCCCCCTCAGACCTACGAGCAGTACTTC

V: TRBV11-3
size: -
J: TRBJ2-3
D: TRBD1
CDR3: CASSLDQQGPDTQYF
DNA: TGTGCCAGCAGCTTAGATCAACAGGGGCCAGATACGCAGTATTTT

V: TRBV4-2
size: -
J: TRBJ2-7
D: -
CDR3: CASSLDYEQYF
DNA: TGTGCCAGCAGCTTGGACTACGAGCAGTACTTC

V: TRBV6-5
size: -
J: TRBJ2-3
D: -
CDR3: CASSYSPPRSGDTQYF
DNA: TGTGCCAGCAGTTACTCTCCGCCCAGATCGGGGGATACGCAGTATTTT

V: TRBV6-2/TRBV6-3
size: -
J: TRBJ2-3
D: -
CDR3: CAGSFSPSADTQYF
DNA: TGTGCCGGCAGTTTCTCCCCCAGCGCAGATACGCAGTATTTT

V: TRBV9
size: -
J: TRBJ2-1
D: TRBD2
CDR3: CASSAGLATFNEQFF
DNA: TGTGCCAGCAGCGCCGGACTAGCGACCTTCAATGAGCAGTTCTTC

V: TRBV9
size: once
J: TRBJ2-3
D: -
CDR3: CASSVGGGADTQYF
DNA: TGTGCCAGCAGCGTAGGGGGTGGGGCAGATACGCAGTATTTT

V: TRBV7-2
size: -
J: TRBJ2-3
D: -
CDR3: CASSRRAGSSTDTQYF
DNA: TGTGCCAGCAGCCGGAGGGCGGGGTCGAGCACAGATACGCAGTATTTT

V: TRBV9
size: few
J: TRBJ2-1
D: -
CDR3: CASSVNLGSYNEQFF
DNA: TGTGCCAGCAGCGTAAATTTAGGCTCCTACAATGAGCAGTTCTTC

V: TRBV5-1
size: -
J: TRBJ2-1
D: TRBD2
CDR3: CASRLGLAGTGNEQFF
DNA: TGCGCCAGCAGGTTGGGCCTAGCGGGGACCGGCAATGAGCAGTTCTTC

V: TRBV7-8
size: once
J: TRBJ2-1
D: TRBD1
CDR3: CASRPSAGTAYNEQFF
DNA: TGTGCCAGCAGGCCCTCAGCCGGGACAGCTTACAATGAGCAGTTCTTC

V: TRBV30
size: -
J: TRBJ2-1
D: -
CDR3: CAQQIKSPGRYNEQFF
DNA: TGTGCCCAACAAATAAAAAGCCCGGGACGGTACAATGAGCAGTTCTTC

V: TRBV7-9
size: once
J: TRBJ1-4
D: TRBD1
CDR3: CASSLEGGTGYVNEKLFF
DNA: TGTGCCAGCAGCTTAGAAGGCGGGACAGGCTACGTTAATGAAAAACTGTTTTTT

V: TRBV4-1
size: -
J: TRBJ1-2
D: TRBD1
CDR3: CASSLSESTGGANYGYTF
DNA: TGCGCCAGCAGCCTCTCTGAATCGACAGGGGGAGCTAACTATGGCTACACCTTC

V: TRBV18
size: -
J: TRBJ2-2
D: -
CDR3: CASSPPTGTNTGELFF
DNA: TGTGCCAGCTCACCACCAACAGGGACGAACACCGGGGAGCTGTTTTTT

V: TRBV19
size: -
J: TRBJ1-5
D: TRBD1
CDR3: CASRDRVSNQPQHF
DNA: TGTGCCAGTAGGGACAGGGTTAGCAATCAGCCCCAGCATTTT

V: TRBV12-3/TRBV12-4
size: -
J: TRBJ1-3
D: -
CDR3: CASSDSGNTIYF
DNA: TGTGCCAGCAGTGACAGTGGAAACACCATATATTTT

V: TRBV27
size: -
J: TRBJ1-5
D: TRBD1
CDR3: CASSPGQGPQPQHF
DNA: TGTGCCAGCAGCCCGGGACAGGGGCCTCAGCCCCAGCATTTT

V: TRBV7-3
size: -
J: TRBJ2-7
D: TRBD1
CDR3: CASSSAGGHEQYF
DNA: TGTGCCAGCAGCTCGGCAGGGGGCCACGAGCAGTACTTC

V: TRBV27
size: -
J: TRBJ2-7
D: TRBD2
CDR3: CASSPGGPYEQYF
DNA: TGTGCCAGCAGTCCGGGAGGGCCCTACGAGCAGTACTTC

V: TRBV2
size: -
J: TRBJ1-1
D: TRBD1
CDR3: CASSEFGGTANTEAFF
DNA: TGTGCCAGCAGTGAATTTGGGGGGACAGCGAACACTGAAGCTTTCTTT

V: TRBV4-2
size: -
J: TRBJ2-3
D: -
CDR3: CASSQDRRLTDTQYF
DNA: TGTGCCAGCAGCCAAGATCGCCGACTCACAGATACGCAGTATTTT

V: TRBV2
size: -
J: TRBJ1-4
D: -
CDR3: CASSSRQGSGEKLFF
DNA: TGTGCCAGCAGTTCACGTCAGGGGTCAGGAGAAAAACTGTTTTTT

V: TRBV27
size: -
J: TRBJ1-1
D: TRBD1
CDR3: CASSQDRGRGGSTEAFF
DNA: TGTGCCAGCAGCCAGGACAGGGGGCGGGGTGGGAGCACTGAAGCTTTCTTT

V: TRBV30
size: -
J: TRBJ1-3
D: -
CDR3: CAWSVPSGNTIYF
DNA: TGTGCCTGGAGCGTCCCCTCTGGAAACACCATATATTTT

V: TRBV6-1
size: -
J: TRBJ1-2
D: -
CDR3: CASSDAPGGSYGYTF
DNA: TGTGCCAGCAGTGATGCCCCGGGGGGGAGCTATGGCTACACCTTC

V: TRBV30
size: -
J: TRBJ2-1
D: TRBD2
CDR3: CAWSGTSGSGGEQFF
DNA: TGTGCCTGGAGTGGGACTAGCGGGAGTGGGGGTGAGCAGTTCTTC

V: TRBV11-2
size: -
J: TRBJ2-7
D: -
CDR3: CASSLGPDSSYEQYF
DNA: TGTGCCAGCAGCTTAGGGCCCGACAGCTCCTACGAGCAGTACTTC

V: TRBV5-1
size: -
J: TRBJ1-4
D: -
CDR3: CASSRSAVGGGNEKLFF
DNA: TGCGCCAGCAGTCGCTCCGCTGTGGGGGGTGGTAATGAAAAACTGTTTTTT

V: TRBV2
size: once
J: TRBJ2-3
D: -
CDR3: CASSASQGGTPRADTQYF
DNA: TGTGCCAGCAGTGCCTCCCAAGGAGGGACCCCGAGGGCAGATACGCAGTATTTT

V: TRBV14
size: -
J: TRBJ2-7
D: -
CDR3: CASSQERTGANYEQYF
DNA: TGTGCCAGCAGCCAAGAGAGAACGGGGGCCAACTACGAGCAGTACTTC

V: TRBV14
size: -
J: TRBJ1-1
D: -
CDR3: CASSLAVNTEAFF
DNA: TGTGCCAGCAGCCTGGCGGTGAACACTGAAGCTTTCTTT

V: TRBV7-3
size: -
J: TRBJ2-1
D: TRBD2
CDR3: CASSQSGGTNNEQFF
DNA: TGTGCCAGCAGCCAGAGCGGGGGGACAAACAATGAGCAGTTCTTC

V: TRBV10-3
size: -
J: TRBJ2-1
D: TRBD2
CDR3: CAIRGTSGDNEQFF
DNA: TGTGCCATCAGAGGGACTAGCGGGGACAATGAGCAGTTCTTC

V: TRBV5-5
size: -
J: TRBJ1-5
D: -
CDR3: CASSFGLLGANQPQHF
DNA: TGTGCCAGCAGCTTCGGGCTGCTGGGGGCTAATCAGCCCCAGCATTTT

V: TRBV18
size: -
J: TRBJ2-7
D: -
CDR3: CASSPRGSTEYEQYF
DNA: TGTGCCAGCTCACCACGTGGCTCCACCGAGTACGAGCAGTACTTC

V: TRBV5-6
size: few
J: TRBJ2-2
D: TRBD1
CDR3: CASTSGTGFFDTGELFF
DNA: TGTGCCAGCACCTCAGGGACAGGGTTTTTTGACACCGGGGAGCTGTTTTTT

V: TRBV30
size: -
J: TRBJ2-7
D: TRBD1
CDR3: CAWSRGQGDEQYF
DNA: TGTGCCTGGAGTCGGGGACAGGGGGACGAGCAGTACTTC

V: TRBV9
size: -
J: TRBJ2-3
D: -
CDR3: CASSPTPGESTDTQYF
DNA: TGTGCCAGCAGCCCGACCCCCGGGGAGAGCACAGATACGCAGTATTTT

V: TRBV7-8
size: -
J: TRBJ2-1
D: -
CDR3: CASSPRGSAYNEQFF
DNA: TGTGCCAGCAGCCCGCGCGGTAGCGCGTACAATGAGCAGTTCTTC

V: TRBV6-5
size: -
J: TRBJ1-4
D: TRBD1
CDR3: CASGGTGSTNEKLFF
DNA: TGTGCCAGCGGAGGGACAGGATCAACTAATGAAAAACTGTTTTTT

V: TRBV30
size: -
J: TRBJ2-7
D: TRBD2
CDR3: CAWSLAGGSYEQYF
DNA: TGTGCCTGGAGTCTAGCGGGAGGCTCCTACGAGCAGTACTTC

V: TRBV19
size: -
J: TRBJ1-6
D: -
CDR3: CASSHTDGNNSPLHF
DNA: TGTGCCAGTAGCCATACGGACGGGAATAATTCACCCCTCCACTTT

V: TRBV5-1
size: -
J: TRBJ2-7
D: -
CDR3: CASSLTGRSSYEQYF
DNA: TGCGCCAGCAGCTTGACAGGCAGGAGCTCCTACGAGCAGTACTTC

V: TRBV10-3
size: -
J: TRBJ2-1
D: TRBD2
CDR3: CAISESGGTSYNEQFF
DNA: TGTGCCATCAGTGAGTCCGGGGGGACTTCCTACAATGAGCAGTTCTTC

V: TRBV2
size: -
J: TRBJ1-1
D: -
CDR3: CASSPGRSGEAFF
DNA: TGTGCCAGCAGCCCTGGACGGAGTGGCGAAGCTTTCTTT

V: TRBV7-3
size: once
J: TRBJ2-1
D: TRBD2
CDR3: CASRAERGGNEQFF
DNA: TGTGCCAGCAGGGCGGAGCGGGGGGGCAATGAGCAGTTCTTC

V: TRBV12-3/TRBV12-4
size: -
J: TRBJ2-5
D: -
CDR3: CASQGLETQYF
DNA: TGTGCCAGCCAGGGGTTGGAGACCCAGTACTTC

V: TRBV19
size: -
J: TRBJ1-5
D: TRBD1
CDR3: CASSKGQFSNQPQHF
DNA: TGTGCCAGTAGTAAGGGACAGTTTAGCAATCAGCCCCAGCATTTT

V: TRBV29-1
size: once
J: TRBJ1-1
D: -
CDR3: CSVVVVTEAFF
DNA: TGCAGCGTTGTTGTCGTCACTGAAGCTTTCTTT

V: TRBV23-1
size: once
J: TRBJ1-2
D: -
CDR3: CASSQSGTGKIYGYTF
DNA: TGCGCCAGCAGTCAATCGGGCACAGGGAAAATCTATGGCTACACCTTC

V: TRBV19
size: -
J: TRBJ2-6
D: -
CDR3: CASSMSLVGEAGANVLTF
DNA: TGTGCCAGTAGTATGTCCTTAGTAGGTGAGGCTGGGGCCAACGTCCTGACTTTC

V: TRBV29-1
size: -
J: TRBJ2-5
D: -
CDR3: CSVEDRGKETQYF
DNA: TGCAGCGTTGAAGATAGGGGGAAAGAGACCCAGTACTTC

V: TRBV2
size: -
J: TRBJ2-7
D: TRBD1
CDR3: CASSELRAGGHEQYF
DNA: TGTGCCAGCAGTGAGCTCAGGGCAGGGGGCCACGAGCAGTACTTC

V: TRBV30
size: -
J: TRBJ1-1
D: -
CDR3: CAWSGDRRNTEAFF
DNA: TGTGCCTGGAGTGGAGACAGAAGGAACACTGAAGCTTTCTTT

V: TRBV25-1
size: few
J: TRBJ1-6
D: TRBD1
CDR3: CASSLQGMRTPLHF
DNA: TGTGCCAGCAGTTTACAGGGGATGCGGACACCCCTCCACTTT